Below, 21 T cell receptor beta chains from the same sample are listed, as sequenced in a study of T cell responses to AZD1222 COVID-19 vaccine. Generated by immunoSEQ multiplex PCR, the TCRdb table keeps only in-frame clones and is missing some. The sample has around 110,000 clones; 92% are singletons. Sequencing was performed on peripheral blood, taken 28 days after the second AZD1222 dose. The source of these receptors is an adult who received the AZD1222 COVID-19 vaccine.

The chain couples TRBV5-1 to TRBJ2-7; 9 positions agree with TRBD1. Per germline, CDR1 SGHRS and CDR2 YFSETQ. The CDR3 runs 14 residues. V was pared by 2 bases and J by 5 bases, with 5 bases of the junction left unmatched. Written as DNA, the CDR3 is TGCGCCAGCAGCTTAGGACAGGGGTTCCACGAGCAGTACTTC. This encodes CASSLGQGFHEQYF. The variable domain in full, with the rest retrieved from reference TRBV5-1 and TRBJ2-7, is KAGVTQTPRYLIKTRGQQVTLSCSPISGHRSVSWYQQTPGQGLQFLFEYFSETQRNKGNFPGRFSGRQFSNSRSEMNVSTLELGDSALYLCASSLGQGFHEQYFGPGTRLTVT.

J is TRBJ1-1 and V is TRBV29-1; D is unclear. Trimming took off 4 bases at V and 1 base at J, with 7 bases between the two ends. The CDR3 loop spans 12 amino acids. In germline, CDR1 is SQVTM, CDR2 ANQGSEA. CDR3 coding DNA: TGCAGCGTTGTGCGGCAGAACACTGAAGCTTTCTTT. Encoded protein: CSVVRQNTEAFF.

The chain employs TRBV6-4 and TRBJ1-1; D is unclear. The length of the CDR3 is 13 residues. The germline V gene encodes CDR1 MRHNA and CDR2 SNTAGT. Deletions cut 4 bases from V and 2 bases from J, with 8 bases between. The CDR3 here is CASSATANTEAFF. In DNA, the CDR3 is TGTGCCAGCAGTGCAACAGCAAACACTGAAGCTTTCTTT.

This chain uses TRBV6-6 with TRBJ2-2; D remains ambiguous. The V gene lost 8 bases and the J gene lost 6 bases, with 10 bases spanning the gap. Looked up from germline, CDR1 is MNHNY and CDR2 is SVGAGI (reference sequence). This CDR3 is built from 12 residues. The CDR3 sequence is CASHTSPGELFF. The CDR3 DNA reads TGTGCCAGCCACACTTCACCCGGGGAGCTGTTTTTT.

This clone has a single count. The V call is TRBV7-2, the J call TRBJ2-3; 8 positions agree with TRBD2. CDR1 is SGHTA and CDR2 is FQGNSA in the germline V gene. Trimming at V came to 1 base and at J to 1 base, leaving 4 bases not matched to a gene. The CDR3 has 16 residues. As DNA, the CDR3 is TGTGCCAGCAGCTTAGGCACGCGGGGGGGCACAGATACGCAGTATTTT. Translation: CASSLGTRGGTDTQYF.

CDR3 protein: CAWSVRNYGYTF. The CDR3 region has the DNA TGTGCCTGGAGTGTACGAAACTATGGCTACACCTTC. The genes are TRBV30 and TRBJ1-2; D unresolved. Germline CDR1 and CDR2: GTSNPN and SVGIG (reference sequence). The CDR3 is 12 amino acids. Trimming removed 0 bases at V and 2 bases at J, with 4 bases between.

The CDR3 DNA follows: TGTGCCAGCAGCTCCTTCTTGAGGACTGAAGCTTTCTTT. Its translation is CASSSFLRTEAFF. The J gene is TRBJ1-1, the V gene TRBV7-3, with no clear D. The CDR3 runs 13 residues. Germline values: CDR1 SGHTA, CDR2 FQGTGA. The germline V and J ends were trimmed by 4 bases and 5 bases, with 11 bases remaining between them.

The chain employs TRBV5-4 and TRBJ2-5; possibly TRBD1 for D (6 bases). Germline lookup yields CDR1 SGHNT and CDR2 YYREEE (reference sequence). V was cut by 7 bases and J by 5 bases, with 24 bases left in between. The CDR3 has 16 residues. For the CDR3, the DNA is TGTGCCAGCTTCCTGTTTAGCAGGGGCCAGGGGGAGACCCAGTACTTC. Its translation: CASFLFSRGQGETQYF.

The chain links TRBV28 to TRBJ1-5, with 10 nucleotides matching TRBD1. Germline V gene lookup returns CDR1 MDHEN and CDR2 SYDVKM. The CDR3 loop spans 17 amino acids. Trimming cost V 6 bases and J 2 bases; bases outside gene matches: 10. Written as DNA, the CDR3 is TGTGCCAGCAGGGGGGACAGGGGAAATGACGGCAATCAGCCCCAGCATTTT. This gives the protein CASRGDRGNDGNQPQHF.

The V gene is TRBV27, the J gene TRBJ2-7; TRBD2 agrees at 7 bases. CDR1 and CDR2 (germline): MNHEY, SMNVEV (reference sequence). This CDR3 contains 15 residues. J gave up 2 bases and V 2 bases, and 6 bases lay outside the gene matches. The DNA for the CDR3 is TGTGCCAGCAGTTTAACGGGGGGACCCCCCTACGAGCAGTACTTC. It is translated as CASSLTGGPPYEQYF.

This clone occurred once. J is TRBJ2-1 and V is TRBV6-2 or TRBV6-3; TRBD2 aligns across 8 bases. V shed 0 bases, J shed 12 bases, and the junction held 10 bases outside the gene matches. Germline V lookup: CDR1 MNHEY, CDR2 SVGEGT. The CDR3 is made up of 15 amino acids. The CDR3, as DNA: TGTGCCAGCAGTTACTCGAGTTCGGGGGGGAGGGGGCAGTTCTTC. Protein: CASSYSSSGGRGQFF.

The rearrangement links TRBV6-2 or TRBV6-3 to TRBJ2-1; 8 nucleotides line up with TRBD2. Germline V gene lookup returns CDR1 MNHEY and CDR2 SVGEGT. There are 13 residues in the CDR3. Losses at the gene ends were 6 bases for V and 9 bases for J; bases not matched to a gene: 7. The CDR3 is CASSRGLVGEQFF. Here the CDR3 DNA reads TGTGCCAGCAGCCGGGGACTAGTTGGTGAGCAGTTCTTC.

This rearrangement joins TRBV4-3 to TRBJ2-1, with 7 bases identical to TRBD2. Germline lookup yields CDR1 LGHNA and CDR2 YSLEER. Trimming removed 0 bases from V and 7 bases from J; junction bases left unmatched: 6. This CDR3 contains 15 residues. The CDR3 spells CASSQDRTSFNEQFF. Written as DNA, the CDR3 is TGCGCCAGCAGCCAAGACAGGACTAGTTTTAATGAGCAGTTCTTC.

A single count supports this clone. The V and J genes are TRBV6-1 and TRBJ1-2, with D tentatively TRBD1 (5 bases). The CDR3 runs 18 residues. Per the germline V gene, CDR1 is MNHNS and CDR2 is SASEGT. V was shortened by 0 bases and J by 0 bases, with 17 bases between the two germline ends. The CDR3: CASSEAPMTVPANYGYTF. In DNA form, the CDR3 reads TGTGCCAGCAGTGAAGCTCCGATGACAGTTCCGGCTAACTATGGCTACACCTTC.

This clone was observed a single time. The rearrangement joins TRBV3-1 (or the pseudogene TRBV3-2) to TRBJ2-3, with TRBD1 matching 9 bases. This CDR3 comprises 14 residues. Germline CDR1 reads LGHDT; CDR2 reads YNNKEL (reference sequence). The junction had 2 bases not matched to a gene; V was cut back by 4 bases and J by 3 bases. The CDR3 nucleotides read TGTGCCAGCAGCCGGGACAGGGTGACAGATACGCAGTATTTT. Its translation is CASSRDRVTDTQYF.

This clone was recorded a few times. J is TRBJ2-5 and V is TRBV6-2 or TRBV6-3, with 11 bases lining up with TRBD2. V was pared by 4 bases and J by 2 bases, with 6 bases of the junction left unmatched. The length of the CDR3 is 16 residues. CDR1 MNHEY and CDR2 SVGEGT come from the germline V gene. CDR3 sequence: CASSWGLAEIQETQYF. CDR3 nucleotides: TGTGCCAGCAGTTGGGGACTAGCGGAGATACAAGAGACCCAGTACTTC.

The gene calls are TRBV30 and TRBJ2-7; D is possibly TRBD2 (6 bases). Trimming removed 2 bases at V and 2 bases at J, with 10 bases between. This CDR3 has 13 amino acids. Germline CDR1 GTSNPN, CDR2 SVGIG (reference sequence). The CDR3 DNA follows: TGTGCCTGGAGTACGGGGACTCCCTACGAGCAGTACTTC. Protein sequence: CAWSTGTPYEQYF.

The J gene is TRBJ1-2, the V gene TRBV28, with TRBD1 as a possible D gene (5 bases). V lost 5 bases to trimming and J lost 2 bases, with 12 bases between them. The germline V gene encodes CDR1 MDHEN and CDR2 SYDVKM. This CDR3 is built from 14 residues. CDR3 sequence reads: CASSRPPGNYGYTF. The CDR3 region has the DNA TGTGCCAGCAGTCGTCCCCCAGGGAACTATGGCTACACCTTC.

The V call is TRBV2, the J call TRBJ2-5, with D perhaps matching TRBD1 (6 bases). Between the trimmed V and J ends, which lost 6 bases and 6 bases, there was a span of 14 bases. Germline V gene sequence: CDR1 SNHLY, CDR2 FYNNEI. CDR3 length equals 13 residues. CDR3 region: CASSPGVAKTQYF. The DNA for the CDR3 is TGTGCCAGCAGCCCAGGGGTCGCGAAGACCCAGTACTTC.

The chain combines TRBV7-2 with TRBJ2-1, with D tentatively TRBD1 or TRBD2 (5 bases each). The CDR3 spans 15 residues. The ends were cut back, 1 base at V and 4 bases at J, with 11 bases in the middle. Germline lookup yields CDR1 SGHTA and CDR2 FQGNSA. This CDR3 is CASSLGYGTYNEQFF. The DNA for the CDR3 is TGTGCCAGCAGCTTAGGATACGGGACGTACAATGAGCAGTTCTTC.

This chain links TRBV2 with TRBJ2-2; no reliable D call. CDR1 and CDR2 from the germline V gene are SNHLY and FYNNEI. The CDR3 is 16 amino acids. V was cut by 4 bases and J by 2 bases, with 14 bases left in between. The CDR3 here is CASSGLAGFNTGELFF. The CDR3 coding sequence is TGTGCCAGCAGTGGTCTGGCCGGCTTTAACACCGGGGAGCTGTTTTTT.